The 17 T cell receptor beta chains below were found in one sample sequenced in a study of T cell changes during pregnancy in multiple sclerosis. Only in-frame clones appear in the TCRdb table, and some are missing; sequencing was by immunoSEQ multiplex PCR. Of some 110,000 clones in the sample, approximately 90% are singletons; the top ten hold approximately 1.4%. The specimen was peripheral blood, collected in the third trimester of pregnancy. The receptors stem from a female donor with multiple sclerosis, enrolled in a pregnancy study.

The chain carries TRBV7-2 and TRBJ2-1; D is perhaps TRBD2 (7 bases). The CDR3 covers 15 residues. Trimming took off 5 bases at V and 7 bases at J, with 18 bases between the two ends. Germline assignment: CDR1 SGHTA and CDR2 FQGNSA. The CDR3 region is CASSLRGGRGNEQFF. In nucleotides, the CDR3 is TGTGCCAGCAGCCTTAGGGGGGGGCGCGGGAATGAGCAGTTCTTC.

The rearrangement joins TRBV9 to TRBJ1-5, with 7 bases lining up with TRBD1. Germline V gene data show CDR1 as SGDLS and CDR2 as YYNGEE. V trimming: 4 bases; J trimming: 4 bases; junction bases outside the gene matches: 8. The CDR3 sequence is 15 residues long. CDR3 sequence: CASSRTGVGNQPQHF. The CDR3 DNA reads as TGTGCCAGCAGCCGAACAGGGGTGGGGAATCAGCCCCAGCATTTT.

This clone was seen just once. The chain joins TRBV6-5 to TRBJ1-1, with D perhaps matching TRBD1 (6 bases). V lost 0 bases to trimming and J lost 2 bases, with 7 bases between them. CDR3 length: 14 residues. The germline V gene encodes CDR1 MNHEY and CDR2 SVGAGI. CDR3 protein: CASSYSQGNTEAFF. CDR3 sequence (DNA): TGTGCCAGCAGTTACTCACAGGGAAACACTGAAGCTTTCTTT.

CDR3 DNA: TGTGCCAGCAGTCGAGGACAGGGCGGGCACGAGCAGTACTTC. This codes for CASSRGQGGHEQYF. The V and J genes are TRBV6-5 and TRBJ2-7; 8 positions match TRBD1. Germline V gene sequence: CDR1 MNHEY, CDR2 SVGAGI. There are 14 residues in the CDR3. Unmatched junction bases numbered 8, after V lost 5 bases and J lost 5 bases.

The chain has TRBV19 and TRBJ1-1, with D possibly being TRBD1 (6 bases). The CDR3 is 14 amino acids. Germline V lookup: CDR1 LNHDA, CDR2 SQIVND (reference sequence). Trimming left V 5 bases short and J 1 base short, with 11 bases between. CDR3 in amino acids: CASSVTGRNTEAFF. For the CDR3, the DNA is TGTGCCAGTAGTGTGACAGGTAGGAACACTGAAGCTTTCTTT.

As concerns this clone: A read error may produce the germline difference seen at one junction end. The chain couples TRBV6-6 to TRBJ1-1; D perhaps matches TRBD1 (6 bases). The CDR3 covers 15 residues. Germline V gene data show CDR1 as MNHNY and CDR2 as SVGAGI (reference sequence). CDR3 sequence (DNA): TGTGCCAGCAGTCACTCACCCCAGGGGATCGCTGAAGCTTTCTTT. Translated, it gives CASSHSPQGIAEAFF.

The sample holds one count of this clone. Here the CDR3 reads CASSLEGTQSPEQYF. The CDR3 DNA reads as TGCGCCAGCAGCTTGGAGGGGACTCAATCCCCCGAGCAGTACTTC. This chain links TRBV5-1 with TRBJ2-7, with D possibly being TRBD2 (6 bases). Germline V CDR1 and CDR2: SGHRS, YFSETQ. The CDR3 runs to 15 residues. Between the trimmed V and J ends, which lost 0 bases and 6 bases, there was a span of 16 bases.

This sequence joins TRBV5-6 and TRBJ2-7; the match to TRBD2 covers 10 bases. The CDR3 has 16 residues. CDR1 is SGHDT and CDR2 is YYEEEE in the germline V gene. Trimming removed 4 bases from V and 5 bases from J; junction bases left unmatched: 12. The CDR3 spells CASSGGPSGSIHEQYF. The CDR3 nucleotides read TGTGCCAGCAGCGGGGGGCCTAGCGGGAGCATACACGAGCAGTACTTC.

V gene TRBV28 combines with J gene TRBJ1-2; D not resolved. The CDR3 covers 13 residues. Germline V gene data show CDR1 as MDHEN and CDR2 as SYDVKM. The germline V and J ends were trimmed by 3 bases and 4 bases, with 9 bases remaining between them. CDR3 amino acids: CASSLSRFYGYTF. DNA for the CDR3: TGTGCCAGCAGTTTGTCCAGGTTCTATGGCTACACCTTC.

This CDR3 is CASSYLGAGNTEAFF. The CDR3 DNA is TGTGCCAGCAGTTACTTGGGGGCGGGGAACACTGAAGCTTTCTTT. The chain combines TRBV6-5 with TRBJ1-1; maybe TRBD1 (6 bases). This CDR3 has 15 residues. Germline V CDR1 and CDR2: MNHEY, SVGAGI. Deletions cut 1 base from V and 1 base from J, with 10 bases between.

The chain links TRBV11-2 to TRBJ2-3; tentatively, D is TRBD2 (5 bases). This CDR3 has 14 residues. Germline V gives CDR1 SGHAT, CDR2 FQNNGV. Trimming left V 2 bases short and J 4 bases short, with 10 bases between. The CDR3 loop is CASSLFASPDTQYF. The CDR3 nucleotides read TGTGCCAGCAGCTTATTCGCTAGCCCAGATACGCAGTATTTT.

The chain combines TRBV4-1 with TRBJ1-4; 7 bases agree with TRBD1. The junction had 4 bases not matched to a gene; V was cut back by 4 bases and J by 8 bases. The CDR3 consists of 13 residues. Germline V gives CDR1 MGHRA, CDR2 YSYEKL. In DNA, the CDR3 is TGCGCCAGCAGCCTGTTACAGGGGGAAAAACTGTTTTTT. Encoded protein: CASSLLQGEKLFF.

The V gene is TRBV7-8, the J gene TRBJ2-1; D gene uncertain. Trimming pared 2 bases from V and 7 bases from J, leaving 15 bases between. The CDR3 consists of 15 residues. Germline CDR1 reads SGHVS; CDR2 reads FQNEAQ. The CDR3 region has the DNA TGTGCCAGCAGCTTAAGAACATCCGTTATGAATGAGCAGTTCTTC. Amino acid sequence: CASSLRTSVMNEQFF.

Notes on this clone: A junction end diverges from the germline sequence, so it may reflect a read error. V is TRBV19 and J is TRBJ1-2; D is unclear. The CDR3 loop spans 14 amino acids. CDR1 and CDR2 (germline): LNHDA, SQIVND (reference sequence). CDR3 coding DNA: TGTGCCAGTAGTCTAGAATCCTTTAACTATGGCTACACCTTC. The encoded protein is CASSLESFNYGYTF. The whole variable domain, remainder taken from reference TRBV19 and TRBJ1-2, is DGGITQSPKYLFRKEGQNVTLSCEQNLNHDAMYWYRQDPGQGLRLIYYSQIVNDFQKGDIAEGYSVSREKKESFPLTVTSAQKNPTAFYLCASSLESFNYGYTFGSGTRLTVV.

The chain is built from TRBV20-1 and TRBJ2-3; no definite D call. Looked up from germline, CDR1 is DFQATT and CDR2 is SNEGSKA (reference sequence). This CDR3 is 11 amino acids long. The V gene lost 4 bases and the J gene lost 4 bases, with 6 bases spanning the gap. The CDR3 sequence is CSAIPPDTQYF. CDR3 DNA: TGCAGTGCTATCCCTCCAGATACGCAGTATTTT.

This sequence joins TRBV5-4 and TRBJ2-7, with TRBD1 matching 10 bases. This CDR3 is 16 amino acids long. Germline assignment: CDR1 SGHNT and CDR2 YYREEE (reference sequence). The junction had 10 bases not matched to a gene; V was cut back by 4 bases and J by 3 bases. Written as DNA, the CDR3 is TGTGCCAGCAGCCTATATGGACAGGGGGATTTCTACGAGCAGTACTTC. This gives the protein CASSLYGQGDFYEQYF.

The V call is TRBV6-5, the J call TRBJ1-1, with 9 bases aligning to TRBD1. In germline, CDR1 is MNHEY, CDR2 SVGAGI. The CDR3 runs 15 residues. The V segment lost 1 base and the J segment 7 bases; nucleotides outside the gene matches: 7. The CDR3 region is CASSYFGTGSVEAFF. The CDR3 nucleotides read TGTGCCAGCAGTTACTTCGGGACAGGGTCGGTTGAAGCTTTCTTT.